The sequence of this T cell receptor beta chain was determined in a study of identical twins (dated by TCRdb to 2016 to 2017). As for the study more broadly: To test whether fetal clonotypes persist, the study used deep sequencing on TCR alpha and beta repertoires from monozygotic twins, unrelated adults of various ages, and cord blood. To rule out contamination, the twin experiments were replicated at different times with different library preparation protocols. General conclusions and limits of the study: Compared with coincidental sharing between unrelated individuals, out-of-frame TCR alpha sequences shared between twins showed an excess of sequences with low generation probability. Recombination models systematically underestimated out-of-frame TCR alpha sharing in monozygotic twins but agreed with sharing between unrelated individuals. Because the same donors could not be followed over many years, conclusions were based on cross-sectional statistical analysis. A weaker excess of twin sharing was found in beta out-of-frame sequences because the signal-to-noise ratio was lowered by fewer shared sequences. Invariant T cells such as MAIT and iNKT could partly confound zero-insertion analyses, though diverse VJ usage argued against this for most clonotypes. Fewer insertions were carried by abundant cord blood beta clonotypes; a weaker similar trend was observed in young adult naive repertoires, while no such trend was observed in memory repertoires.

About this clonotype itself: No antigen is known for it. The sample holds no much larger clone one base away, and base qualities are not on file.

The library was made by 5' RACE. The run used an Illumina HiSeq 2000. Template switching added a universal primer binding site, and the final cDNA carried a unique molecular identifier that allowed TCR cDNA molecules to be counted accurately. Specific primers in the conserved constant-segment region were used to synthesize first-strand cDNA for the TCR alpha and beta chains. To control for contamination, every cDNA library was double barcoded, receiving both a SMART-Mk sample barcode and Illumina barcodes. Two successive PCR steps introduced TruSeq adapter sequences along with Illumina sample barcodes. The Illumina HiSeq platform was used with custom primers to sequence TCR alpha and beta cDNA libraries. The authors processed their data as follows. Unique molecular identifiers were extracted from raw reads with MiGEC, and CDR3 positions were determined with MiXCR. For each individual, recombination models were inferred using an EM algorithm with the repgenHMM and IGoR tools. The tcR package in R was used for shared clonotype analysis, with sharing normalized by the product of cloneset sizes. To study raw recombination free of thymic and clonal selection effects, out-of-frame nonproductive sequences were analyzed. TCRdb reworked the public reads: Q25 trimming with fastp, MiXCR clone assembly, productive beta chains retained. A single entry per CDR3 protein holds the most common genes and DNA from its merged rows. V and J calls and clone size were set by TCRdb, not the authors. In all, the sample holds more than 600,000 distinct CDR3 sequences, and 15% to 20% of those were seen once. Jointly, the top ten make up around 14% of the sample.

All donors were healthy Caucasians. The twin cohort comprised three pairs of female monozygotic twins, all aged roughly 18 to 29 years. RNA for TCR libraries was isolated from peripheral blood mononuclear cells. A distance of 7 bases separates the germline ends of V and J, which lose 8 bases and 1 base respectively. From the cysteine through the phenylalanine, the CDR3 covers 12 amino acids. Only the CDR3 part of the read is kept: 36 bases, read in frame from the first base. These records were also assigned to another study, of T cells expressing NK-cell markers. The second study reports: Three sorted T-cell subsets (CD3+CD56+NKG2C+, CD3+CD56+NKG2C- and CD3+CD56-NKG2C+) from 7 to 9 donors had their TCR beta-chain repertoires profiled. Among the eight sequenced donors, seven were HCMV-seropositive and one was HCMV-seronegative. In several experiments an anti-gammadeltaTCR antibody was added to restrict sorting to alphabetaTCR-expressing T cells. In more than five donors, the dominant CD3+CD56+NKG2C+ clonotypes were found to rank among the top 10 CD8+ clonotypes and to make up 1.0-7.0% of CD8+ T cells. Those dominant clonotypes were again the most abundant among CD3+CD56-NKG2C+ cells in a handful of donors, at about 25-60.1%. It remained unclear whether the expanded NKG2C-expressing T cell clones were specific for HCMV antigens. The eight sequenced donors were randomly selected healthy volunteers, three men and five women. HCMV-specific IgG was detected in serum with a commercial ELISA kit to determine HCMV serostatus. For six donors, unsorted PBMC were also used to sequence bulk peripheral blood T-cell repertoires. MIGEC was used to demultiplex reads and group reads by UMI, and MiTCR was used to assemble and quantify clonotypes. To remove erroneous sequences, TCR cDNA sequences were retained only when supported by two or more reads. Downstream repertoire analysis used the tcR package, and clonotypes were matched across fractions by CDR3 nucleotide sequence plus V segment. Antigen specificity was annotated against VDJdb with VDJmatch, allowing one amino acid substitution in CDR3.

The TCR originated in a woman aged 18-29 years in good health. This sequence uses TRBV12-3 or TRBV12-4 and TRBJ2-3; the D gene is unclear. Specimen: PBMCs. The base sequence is TGTGCCAGCGGTCCAGGCACAGATACGCAGTATTTT. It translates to CASGPGTDTQYF.